The source of this T cell receptor (beta chain) is a study of cytomegalovirus exposure and HLA in healthy donors. This clone was counted between two and nine times. Its antigen is not known. Primers: 60 Vbeta forward and 13 Jbeta reverse. Sequencing used immunoSEQ multiplex PCR; TCRdb keeps in-frame clones, though not all of them. This sample has 190,000 or so clones, with 80% found just once. Germline V gene lookup returns CDR1 PRHDT and CDR2 FYEKMQ (reference sequence). J gave up 2 bases and V 2 bases, and 0 bases lay outside the gene matches. This CDR3 has 15 amino acids. Study-wide results and caveats: A later analysis appeared to link common viral pathogens to several of the most significant clusters. Later on, a genetic analysis was performed. It linked a missense variant in DCLRE1C with V- and J-gene trimming of TCR beta. Roughly uniform depth of sequencing across donors was assumed in presence/absence analyses. Among CMV-associated TCR beta chains, most appeared HLA-restricted in a later analysis.

The V and J genes are TRBV13 and TRBJ2-6; 7 nucleotides match TRBD1. The sample was PBMCs. The receptor was derived from a boy aged 5 to 17 in good health and CMV-seronegative. CDR3 protein: CASSLRGPGANVLTF. CDR3 coding DNA: TGTGCCAGCAGCTTAAGGGGGCCTGGGGCCAACGTCCTGACTTTC.